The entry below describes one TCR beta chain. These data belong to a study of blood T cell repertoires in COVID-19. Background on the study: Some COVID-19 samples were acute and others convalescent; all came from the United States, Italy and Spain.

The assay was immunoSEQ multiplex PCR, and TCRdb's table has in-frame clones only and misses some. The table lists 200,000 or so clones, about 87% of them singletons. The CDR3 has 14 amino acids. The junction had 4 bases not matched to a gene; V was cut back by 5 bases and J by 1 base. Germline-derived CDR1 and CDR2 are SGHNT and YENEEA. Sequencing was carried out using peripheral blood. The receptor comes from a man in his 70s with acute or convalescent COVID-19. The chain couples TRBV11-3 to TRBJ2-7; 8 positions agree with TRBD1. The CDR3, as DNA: TGTGCCAGCAGCCCTCACAGGGGGTCCTACGAGCAGTACTTC. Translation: CASSPHRGSYEQYF.